The 26 T cell receptor beta chains presented below share a single source sample, sequenced in a study of PD-1 blockade in classical Hodgkin lymphoma. Measured with immunoSEQ multiplex PCR; TCRdb has only the in-frame clones, and not every one. The sample lists more than 10,000 clones; approximately 80% were seen once. Brentuximab vedotin exposure varied among the patients, all of whom had relapsed after autologous stem cell transplantation. The sequences come from peripheral blood mononuclear cells (PBMCs), collected before the second cycle of nivolumab. These receptors were collected from a human donor with classical Hodgkin lymphoma.

This clone has a single count. The chain has TRBV6-1 and TRBJ2-6; D is uncertain. The CDR3 is 15 amino acids. Trimming took 1 base from V and 0 from J, leaving 4 bases between them. Germline V gene sequence: CDR1 MNHNS, CDR2 SASEGT. CDR3: CASSEGNSGANVLTF. In DNA form, the CDR3 reads TGTGCCAGCAGTGAAGGTAACTCTGGGGCCAACGTCCTGACTTTC.

J is TRBJ1-1 and V is TRBV4-2; D remains ambiguous. CDR3 length: 13 residues. With 3 bases removed from V and 5 bases from J, the gap between germline ends came to 10 bases. Germline CDR1 is LGHNA and CDR2 is YNFKEQ. The CDR3 bases are TGTGCCAGCAGCCATGGGGAAGGGACTGAAGCTTTCTTT. It encodes CASSHGEGTEAFF.

This chain connects TRBV10-1 to TRBJ1-1, with 8 bases aligning to TRBD1. CDR1 and CDR2 from the germline V gene are WNHNN and SYGVQD (reference sequence). The V gene end was trimmed by 4 bases and the J gene end by 12 bases; junction bases not matched to a gene: 13. This CDR3 region has 14 residues. As DNA, the CDR3 is TGCGCCAGCAGTGGGACAGGGATGGGGCGACGAACTTTCTTT. Translated: CASSGTGMGRRTFF.

The chain joins TRBV4-2 to TRBJ2-3; 10 bases are shared with TRBD1. The CDR3 extends over 18 amino acids. J was trimmed by 5 bases and V by 1 base; bases with no gene match: 12. The germline CDR1 and CDR2 sequences are LGHNA and YNFKEQ. The CDR3 loop is CASSQVVGQGDGGDTQYF. Here the CDR3 DNA reads TGTGCCAGCAGCCAAGTTGTAGGACAGGGGGATGGAGGAGATACGCAGTATTTT.

The chain is built from TRBV14 and TRBJ2-1; 7 positions match TRBD2. This CDR3 region has 17 residues. The junction had 10 bases not matched to a gene; V was cut back by 1 base and J by 4 bases. Germline V lookup: CDR1 SGHDN, CDR2 FVKESK. The CDR3 DNA reads TGTGCCAGCAGCCAAGTTTGGGGCGGGAGTATTTACAATGAGCAGTTCTTC. This gives the protein CASSQVWGGSIYNEQFF.

This chain connects TRBV18 to TRBJ2-1, with TRBD1 matching over 8 bases. Per germline, CDR1 KGHSH and CDR2 LQKENI. This CDR3 region has 17 residues. Trimming took 3 bases from V and 7 from J; bases not matched to a gene: 14. The CDR3 spells CASSPLPLTGDSNEQFF. As DNA, the CDR3 is TGTGCCAGCTCACCCCTACCCTTGACAGGGGATAGTAATGAGCAGTTCTTC. Full variable domain (outside the CDR3, taken from reference TRBV18 and TRBJ2-1): NAGVMQNPRHLVRRRGQEARLRCSPMKGHSHVYWYRQLPEEGLKFMVYLQKENIIDESGMPKERFSAEFPKEGPSILRIQQVVRGDSAAYFCASSPLPLTGDSNEQFFGPGTRLTVL.

The J gene is TRBJ2-1, the V gene TRBV5-6; D gene unclear. The CDR3 totals 18 residues. V lost 2 bases to trimming and J lost 0 bases, with 18 bases between them. CDR1 and CDR2 from the germline V gene are SGHDT and YYEEEE. CDR3: CASSLTTDPLSSYNEQFF. For the CDR3, the DNA is TGTGCCAGCAGCTTAACCACGGACCCTCTGAGCTCCTACAATGAGCAGTTCTTC.

This sequence joins TRBV11-3 and TRBJ2-3; D not resolved. The germline V and J ends were trimmed by 0 bases and 2 bases, with 6 bases remaining between them. The CDR3 spans 14 residues. Germline V CDR1 and CDR2: SGHNT, YENEEA. The CDR3 DNA reads TGTGCCAGCAGCTTAGATCGGGTCACAGATACGCAGTATTTT. It codes for CASSLDRVTDTQYF.

This clone was counted a few times. V and J are TRBV25-1 and TRBJ2-1; tentatively, D is TRBD1 (5 bases). The V end lost 1 base, the J end lost 4 bases, and 14 bases lay between the germline ends. The CDR3 has 16 residues. The germline V gene encodes CDR1 MGHDK and CDR2 SYGVNS. The CDR3 loop reads CASSESTWGAYNEQFF. The CDR3 DNA follows: TGTGCCAGCAGTGAATCGACTTGGGGCGCGTACAATGAGCAGTTCTTC.

The chain carries TRBV9 and TRBJ1-4; D is undetermined. CDR1 is SGDLS and CDR2 is YYNGEE in the germline V gene. The CDR3 extends over 15 amino acids. V was pared by 5 bases and J by 0 bases, with 11 bases between. CDR3 region: CASSSGGATNEKLFF. CDR3 coding DNA: TGTGCCAGCAGTTCAGGAGGTGCAACTAATGAAAAACTGTTTTTT.

This clone occurred a few times. The V and J genes are TRBV10-2 and TRBJ2-7, with 8 nucleotides matching TRBD2. Germline V CDR1 and CDR2: WSHSY, SAAADI. V lost 3 bases, J lost 3 bases, and 7 bases stayed unmatched. CDR3 size: 15 residues. CDR3 sequence reads: CASSESSGSSYEQYF. Here the CDR3 DNA reads TGCGCCAGCAGTGAATCGAGCGGGAGTAGCTACGAGCAGTACTTC.

The rearrangement uses TRBV15 and TRBJ1-2; tentative D call: TRBD1 (6 bases). Trimming pared 3 bases from V and 4 bases from J, leaving 12 bases between. CDR1 LNHNV and CDR2 YYDKDF come from the germline V gene (reference sequence). This CDR3 spans 14 amino acids. CDR3 region: CATSSAGEVYGYTF. CDR3 nucleotides: TGTGCCACCAGCAGTGCAGGGGAGGTCTATGGCTACACCTTC.

The CDR3 coding sequence is TGTGCCAGCAGCTTAGATTCTGTGTACGAGCAGTACTTC. This translates into CASSLDSVYEQYF. The genes are TRBV11-2 and TRBJ2-7, with unresolved D. The V gene's germline CDR1 is SGHAT and CDR2 FQNNGV. The CDR3 loop spans 13 amino acids. V lost 0 bases, J lost 4 bases, and 7 bases lay in between.

This clone was observed a few times. This sequence joins TRBV11-2 and TRBJ2-3; 9 nucleotides agree with TRBD2. The CDR3 runs to 17 residues. The V gene's germline CDR1 is SGHAT and CDR2 FQNNGV. V shed 1 base, J shed 1 base, and the junction held 6 bases outside the gene matches. The CDR3: CASSLGAGGMGTDTQYF. The CDR3 nucleotides are TGTGCCAGCAGCTTAGGAGCGGGAGGCATGGGCACAGATACGCAGTATTTT.

This chain links TRBV4-2 with TRBJ2-3; 9 bases match TRBD2. Trimming at V came to 4 bases and at J to 2 bases, leaving 10 bases not matched to a gene. The CDR3 runs to 17 residues. Germline V CDR1 and CDR2: LGHNA, YNFKEQ. In DNA, the CDR3 is TGTGCCAGCAGCCGGAATGAAGCTAGCGGGAACACAGATACGCAGTATTTT. The encoded protein is CASSRNEASGNTDTQYF.

This clone was recorded only once. The chain carries TRBV14 and TRBJ2-1; D call uncertain. Germline CDR1 reads SGHDN; CDR2 reads FVKESK. Trimming cost V 0 bases and J 9 bases, with 21 bases left between them. The CDR3 has 17 residues. The CDR3: CASSQDTPRLRDGEQFF. The CDR3 nucleotides read TGTGCCAGCAGCCAAGATACCCCCCGTTTACGAGACGGTGAGCAGTTCTTC. Using reference TRBV14 and TRBJ2-1 for the parts outside the CDR3, the full variable domain is EAGVTQFPSHSVIEKGQTVTLRCDPISGHDNLYWYRRVMGKEIKFLLHFVKESKQDESGMPNNRFLAERTGGTYSTLKVQPAELEDSGVYFCASSQDTPRLRDGEQFFGPGTRLTVL.

The J gene is TRBJ2-1, the V gene TRBV7-3; the D is unclear. Germline V gene data show CDR1 as SGHTA and CDR2 as FQGTGA. The CDR3 has 15 residues. Trimming shortened V by 2 bases and J by 4 bases, and 12 bases separated the two germline ends. The CDR3 DNA is TGTGCCAGCAGCTTAGAAGAGAGCCCATACAATGAGCAGTTCTTC. It is translated as CASSLEESPYNEQFF.

The table lists this clone with a few counts. The chain couples TRBV7-2 to TRBJ2-2, with 14 bases that match TRBD2. The CDR3 has 19 amino acids. The germline gives CDR1 SGHTA, CDR2 FQGNSA. J gave up 0 bases and V 5 bases, and 8 bases lay outside the gene matches. This CDR3 reads CASSGGLAGDIANTGELFF. CDR3 sequence (DNA): TGTGCCAGCAGCGGGGGACTAGCGGGAGACATCGCGAACACCGGGGAGCTGTTTTTT.

In this sample, this clone turned up once. This chain connects TRBV27 to TRBJ1-1; the D gene is possibly TRBD1 (5 bases). CDR3 length: 15 residues. Germline V gives CDR1 MNHEY, CDR2 SMNVEV (reference sequence). Trimming pared 8 bases from V and 3 bases from J, leaving 19 bases between. CDR3 sequence reads: CASGQGTVGHTEAFF. The CDR3 DNA follows: TGTGCCAGCGGCCAGGGTACAGTTGGGCACACTGAAGCTTTCTTT.

The rearrangement uses TRBV7-3 and TRBJ2-1, with 11 bases fitting TRBD2. Losses at the gene ends were 6 bases for V and 8 bases for J; bases not matched to a gene: 6. The germline CDR1 and CDR2 sequences are SGHTA and FQGTGA. This CDR3 has 14 residues. CDR3 DNA sequence: TGTGCCAGCAGTATTAGCGGGAGGGTCGATGAGCAGTTCTTC. It specifies CASSISGRVDEQFF.

The gene calls are TRBV19 and TRBJ2-3; either TRBD1 or TRBD2 may fit D (5 bases each). Per germline, CDR1 LNHDA and CDR2 SQIVND (reference sequence). Trimming left V 7 bases short and J 7 bases short, with 15 bases between. The CDR3 extends over 13 amino acids. The CDR3 bases are TGTGCCAGTACCCCCCGGGACGTAAATACGCAGTATTTT. Its protein product is CASTPRDVNTQYF.

The chain employs TRBV29-1 and TRBJ1-2; possibly TRBD1 for D (5 bases). The CDR3 is made up of 15 amino acids. CDR1 and CDR2 from the germline V gene are SQVTM and ANQGSEA. The germline V and J ends were trimmed by 0 bases and 8 bases, with 19 bases remaining between them. In DNA form, the CDR3 reads TGCAGCGTTGAAGATGCGGGTAGGCAGGGTAGGGGCTACACCTTC. This sequence encodes CSVEDAGRQGRGYTF.

This chain links TRBV10-3 with TRBJ2-3, with 10 positions matching TRBD2. J was trimmed by 0 bases and V by 4 bases; bases with no gene match: 10. The CDR3 totals 18 residues. The germline V gene has CDR1 ENHRY and CDR2 SYGVKD. The CDR3 DNA is TGTGCCATCAGTGCCCTAGCGGGAGAAGACCCTAGCACAGATACGCAGTATTTT. Amino acid sequence: CAISALAGEDPSTDTQYF.

This chain uses TRBV14 with TRBJ2-7; D unclear. The germline gives CDR1 SGHDN, CDR2 FVKESK. This CDR3 has 13 amino acids. V lost 0 bases and J lost 0, with 3 bases in between. The CDR3 reads CASSQDYSYEQYF. CDR3 bases: TGTGCCAGCAGCCAAGACTACTCCTACGAGCAGTACTTC. Combining the CDR3 with reference TRBV14 and TRBJ2-7 gives the whole variable domain EAGVTQFPSHSVIEKGQTVTLRCDPISGHDNLYWYRRVMGKEIKFLLHFVKESKQDESGMPNNRFLAERTGGTYSTLKVQPAELEDSGVYFCASSQDYSYEQYFGPGTRLTVT.

The rearrangement joins TRBV30 to TRBJ2-7; D may be TRBD1 (5 bases). V was cut by 4 bases and J by 7 bases, with 11 bases left in between. Germline assignment: CDR1 GTSNPN and CDR2 SVGIG (reference sequence). This CDR3 has 11 residues. The CDR3 loop reads CAWKKNREQYF. The CDR3 nucleotides read TGTGCCTGGAAGAAGAACAGGGAGCAGTACTTC. The full variable domain, rest sourced from reference TRBV30 and TRBJ2-7, is SQTIHQWPATLVQPVGSPLSLECTVEGTSNPNLYWYRQAAGRGLQLLFYSVGIGQISSEVPQNLSASRPQDRQFILSSKKLLLSDSGFYLCAWKKNREQYFGPGTRLTVT.

The rearrangement links TRBV9 to TRBJ1-2; D ambiguous. Trimming removed 4 bases at V and 4 bases at J, with 14 bases between. CDR1 and CDR2 (germline): SGDLS, YYNGEE. The CDR3 has 14 amino acids. The DNA for the CDR3 is TGTGCCAGCAGCCCGTCCGGGATCTTCTATGGCTACACCTTC. Translation gives CASSPSGIFYGYTF.